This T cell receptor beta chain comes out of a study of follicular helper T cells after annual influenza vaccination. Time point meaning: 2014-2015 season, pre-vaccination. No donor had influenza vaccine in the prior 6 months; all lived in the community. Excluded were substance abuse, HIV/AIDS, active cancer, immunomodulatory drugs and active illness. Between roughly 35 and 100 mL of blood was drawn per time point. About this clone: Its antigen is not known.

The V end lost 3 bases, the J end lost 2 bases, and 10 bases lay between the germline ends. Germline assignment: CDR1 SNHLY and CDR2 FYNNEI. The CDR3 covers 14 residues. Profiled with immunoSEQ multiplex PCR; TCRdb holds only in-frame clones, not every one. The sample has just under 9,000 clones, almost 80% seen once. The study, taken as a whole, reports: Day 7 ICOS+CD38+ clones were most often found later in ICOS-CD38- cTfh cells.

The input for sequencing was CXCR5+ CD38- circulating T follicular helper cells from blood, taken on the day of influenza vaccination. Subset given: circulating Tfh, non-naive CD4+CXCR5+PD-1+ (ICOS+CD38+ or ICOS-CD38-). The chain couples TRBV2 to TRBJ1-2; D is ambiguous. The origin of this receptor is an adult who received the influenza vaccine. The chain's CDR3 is CASSDEVTNYGYTF. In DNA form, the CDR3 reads TGTGCCAGCAGTGACGAGGTCACGAACTATGGCTACACCTTC.